This T cell receptor (beta chain) is from a study of T cells in tuberculosis. Across the whole study: This South African cohort compared adolescents with or without latent tuberculosis against adults with active tuberculosis. Regarding the study as a whole: Samples were chosen by availability of cryopreserved specimens.

To note about this clone: Its antigen is currently unknown.

The protocol was immunoSEQ multiplex PCR, while the TCRdb copy is restricted to in-frame clones and leaves out a portion. This sample has under 45,000 clones, with around 96% found just once. At study entry, adolescents had tuberculin skin tests and IGRA screening. The V and J ends lost 3 bases and 0 bases, in that order; junction bases with no gene match: 10. This CDR3 comprises 18 residues. Germline CDR1 MGHDK, CDR2 SYGVNS. Sequenced: PBMCs. V gene TRBV25-1 combines with J gene TRBJ2-3; the match to TRBD2 covers 9 bases. The clonotype originates from a donor aged 5-35 years with latent tuberculosis or without tuberculosis infection. Here the CDR3 reads CASSEGSGGLSSTDTQYF. DNA of the CDR3: TGTGCCAGCAGTGAGGGTAGCGGGGGTCTTTCTAGCACAGATACGCAGTATTTT.